This T cell receptor beta chain was documented in a study of T cell repertoires in cytomegalovirus infection. Study-wide context: CMV epitopes that were recently identified and HLA-C-restricted were used alongside well-studied HLA-B-restricted ones.

The CDR3 is made up of 12 amino acids. With 4 bases removed from V and 5 bases from J, the gap between germline ends came to 6 bases. Germline V gives CDR1 MNHEY, CDR2 SVGAGI. Regarding this clonotype: Its antigen remains unidentified.

TCRdb used MiXCR to reprocess the reads, holding one entry per CDR3 protein. This sample has about 920,000 distinct CDR3 sequences, with 25% to 40% found just once. The sequence was obtained from a human donor in good health (CMV status not recorded). Some clones in this sample may be carry-over from other donors' samples. This specimen consisted of cultured CD8+ T cells from PBMCs, obtained from culture after CMV antigen stimulation. V and J are TRBV6-5 and TRBJ2-1; D is unresolved. As DNA, the CDR3 is TGTGCCAGCAGTTCCCCTAACAATGAGCAGTTCTTC. This translates into CASSSPNNEQFF.